The TCR beta chain described here comes from a study of OX40 agonist ivuxolimab in advanced cancers. Study information: The patients received ivuxolimab by intravenous route every 2 weeks at 0.01 to 10 mg/kg. General study results and limits: The average count of expanded clones was higher among CD8+ T cells than among CD4+. There was clonal expansion of CD4+ and CD8+ blood T cells by week 6 at 0.1 to 3.0 mg/kg.

Notes on this clone: Its specificity is unknown.

The method was immunoSEQ multiplex PCR; TCRdb's version includes in-frame clones alone and lacks a portion of them. The sample lists about 75,000 clones; about nine tenths were seen once. The specimen comprised CD4+ or CD8+ T cells sorted from blood, sampled in a trial of the OX40 agonist ivuxolimab. The TCR originated in an adult with an advanced solid tumor such as melanoma, head and neck, liver or kidney cancer.

In DNA, the CDR3 is TGTGCCTGGAGTCACAGTAGCGGGAGGACAGATACGCAGTATTTT. As protein: CAWSHSSGRTDTQYF. The genes are TRBV30 and TRBJ2-3; 10 nucleotides line up with TRBD2. The V and J ends lost 2 bases and 3 bases, in that order; junction bases with no gene match: 5. Germline CDR1 is GTSNPN and CDR2 is SVGIG (reference sequence). This CDR3 is built from 15 residues.